This T cell receptor (beta chain) was obtained from a study of T cells in Graves' hyperthyroidism and ophthalmopathy. Regarding the study as a whole: By a 13 V-J model, ophthalmopathy was set apart from stable hyperthyroidism.

RNA transcripts served as the template for amplifying TCR beta CDR3 regions. In the first-round RT-PCR of the TCR CDR3, the HTBI primer set was used. TCRdb processed the multiplex PCR reads anew with MiXCR; each CDR3 protein has one entry. The data show 400,000 or so distinct CDR3 sequences, over 11% seen once. Per the germline V gene, CDR1 is SGHRS and CDR2 is YFSETQ. The CDR3 covers 15 residues. The ends lost 4 bases at V and 7 bases at J; junction bases unmatched: 8. This clonotype has a count of ten or more. The antigen is unknown. In the ophthalmopathy cohort, Clinical Activity Score was at least 3, NOSPECS grade at least 4, and duration under 3 months.

This clonotype was sampled from a man aged 45-60 years with Graves' ophthalmopathy. Source material: blood. The chain joins TRBV5-1 to TRBJ2-1; 10 nucleotides align to TRBD1. Here the CDR3 DNA reads TGCGCCAGCAGCCTGGGGACAGGGGTTCGTAATGAGCAGTTCTTC. The encoded protein is CASSLGTGVRNEQFF.